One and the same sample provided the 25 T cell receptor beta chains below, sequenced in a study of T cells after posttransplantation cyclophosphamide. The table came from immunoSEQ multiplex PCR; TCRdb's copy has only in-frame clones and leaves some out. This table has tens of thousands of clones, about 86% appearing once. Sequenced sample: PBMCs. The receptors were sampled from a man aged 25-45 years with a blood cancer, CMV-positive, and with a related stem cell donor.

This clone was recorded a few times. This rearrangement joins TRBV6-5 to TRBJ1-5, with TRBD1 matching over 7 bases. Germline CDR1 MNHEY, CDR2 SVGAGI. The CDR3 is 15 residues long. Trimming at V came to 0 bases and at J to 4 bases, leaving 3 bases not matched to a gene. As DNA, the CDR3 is TGTGCCAGCAGTTACTCGAGGGGGCTAAATCAGCCCCAGCATTTT. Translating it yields CASSYSRGLNQPQHF.

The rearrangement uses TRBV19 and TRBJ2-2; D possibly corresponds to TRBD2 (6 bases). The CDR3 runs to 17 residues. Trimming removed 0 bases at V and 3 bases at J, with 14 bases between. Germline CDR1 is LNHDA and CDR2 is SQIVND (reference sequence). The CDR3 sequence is CASSIDTSRAYTGELFF. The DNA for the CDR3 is TGTGCCAGTAGTATAGATACTAGCCGGGCGTACACCGGGGAGCTGTTTTTT.

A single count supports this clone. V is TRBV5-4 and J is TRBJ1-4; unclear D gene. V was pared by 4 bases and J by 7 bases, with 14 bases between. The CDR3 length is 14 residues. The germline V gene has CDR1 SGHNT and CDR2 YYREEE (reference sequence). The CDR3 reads CASSPGPGGEKLFF. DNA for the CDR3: TGTGCCAGCAGCCCTGGCCCGGGTGGTGAAAAACTGTTTTTT.

The CDR3 DNA is TGTGCTAGTGGTTTTTCTCCGACTAGCGGACTCTACAATGAGCAGTTCTTC. It specifies CASGFSPTSGLYNEQFF. The chain carries TRBV12-5 and TRBJ2-1; TRBD2 matches at 9 bases. Germline V gene lookup returns CDR1 LGHNT and CDR2 FRNRAP. V gave up 3 bases and J gave up 3 bases; unmatched junction bases: 9. This CDR3 contains 17 residues.

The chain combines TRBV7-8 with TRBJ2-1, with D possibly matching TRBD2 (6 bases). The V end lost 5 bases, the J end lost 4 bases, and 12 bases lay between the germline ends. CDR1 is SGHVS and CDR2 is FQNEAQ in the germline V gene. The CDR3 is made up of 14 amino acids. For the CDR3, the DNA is TGTGCCAGCAGCGCCGGGACTCTGTACAATGAGCAGTTCTTC. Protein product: CASSAGTLYNEQFF. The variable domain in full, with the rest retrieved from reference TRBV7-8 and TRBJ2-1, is GAGVSQSPRYKVAKRGQDVALRCDPISGHVSLFWYQQALGQGPEFLTYFQNEAQLDKSGLPSDRFFAERPEGSVSTLKIQRTQQEDSAVYLCASSAGTLYNEQFFGPGTRLTVL.

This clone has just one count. CDR3 nucleotide sequence: TGTGCCTGCCCCCCGGACAGGAAAAACACCGGGGAGCTGTTTTTT. Protein: CACPPDRKNTGELFF. The rearrangement joins TRBV30 to TRBJ2-2; 7 bases align to TRBD1. This CDR3 is 15 amino acids long. V trimming: 6 bases; J trimming: 2 bases; junction bases outside the gene matches: 9. CDR1 and CDR2 (germline): GTSNPN, SVGIG (reference sequence).

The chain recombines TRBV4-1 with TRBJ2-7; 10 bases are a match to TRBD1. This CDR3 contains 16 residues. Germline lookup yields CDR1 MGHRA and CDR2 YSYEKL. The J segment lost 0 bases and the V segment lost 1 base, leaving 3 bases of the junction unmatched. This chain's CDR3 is CASSQGRDRGSYEQYF. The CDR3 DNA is TGCGCCAGCAGCCAAGGGAGGGACAGGGGCTCCTACGAGCAGTACTTC.

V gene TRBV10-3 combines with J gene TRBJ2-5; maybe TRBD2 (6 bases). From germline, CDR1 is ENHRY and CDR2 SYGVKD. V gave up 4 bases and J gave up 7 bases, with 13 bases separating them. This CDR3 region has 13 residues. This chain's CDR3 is CAISGSREVTQYF. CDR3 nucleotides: TGTGCCATCAGTGGAAGTAGGGAGGTGACCCAGTACTTC.

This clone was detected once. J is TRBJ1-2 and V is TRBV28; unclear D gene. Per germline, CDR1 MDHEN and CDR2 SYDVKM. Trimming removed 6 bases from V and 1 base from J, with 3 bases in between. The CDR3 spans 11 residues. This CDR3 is CASRSNYGYTF. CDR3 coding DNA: TGTGCCAGCAGGAGTAACTATGGCTACACCTTC.

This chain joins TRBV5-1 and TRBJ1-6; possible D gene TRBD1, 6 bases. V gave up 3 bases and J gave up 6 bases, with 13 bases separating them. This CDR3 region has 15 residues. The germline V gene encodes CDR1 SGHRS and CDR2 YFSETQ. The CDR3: CASSSQGTTNSPLHF. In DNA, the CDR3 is TGCGCCAGCAGCTCGCAGGGGACTACTAATTCACCCCTCCACTTT.

The CDR3 is CATTLGQGHSNQPQHF. CDR3 bases: TGTGCCACCACCTTAGGACAGGGACATAGCAATCAGCCCCAGCATTTT. V gene TRBV15 combines with J gene TRBJ1-5; TRBD1 matches at 8 bases. The CDR3 extends over 16 amino acids. V gave up 7 bases and J gave up 0 bases; unmatched junction bases: 8. Germline V gene sequence: CDR1 LNHNV, CDR2 YYDKDF (reference sequence).

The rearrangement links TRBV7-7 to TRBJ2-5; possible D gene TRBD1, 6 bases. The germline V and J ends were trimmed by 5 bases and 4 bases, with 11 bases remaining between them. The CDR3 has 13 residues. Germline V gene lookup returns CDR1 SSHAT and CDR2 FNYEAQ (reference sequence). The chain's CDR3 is CASSTSGVETQYF. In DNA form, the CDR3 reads TGTGCCAGCAGCACGTCAGGGGTAGAGACCCAGTACTTC.

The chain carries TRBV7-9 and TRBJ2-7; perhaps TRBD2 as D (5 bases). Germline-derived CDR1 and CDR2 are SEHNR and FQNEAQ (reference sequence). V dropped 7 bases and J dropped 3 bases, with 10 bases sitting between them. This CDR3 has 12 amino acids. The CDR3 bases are TGTGCCAGCAACTCGGGATTCTACGAGCAGTACTTC. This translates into CASNSGFYEQYF.

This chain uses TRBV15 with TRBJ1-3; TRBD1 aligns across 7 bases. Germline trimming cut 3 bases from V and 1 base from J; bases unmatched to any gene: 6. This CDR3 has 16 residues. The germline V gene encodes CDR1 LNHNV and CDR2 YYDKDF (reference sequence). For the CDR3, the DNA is TGTGCCACCAGCAGGGGGATGACAGGGTCTGGAAACACCATATATTTT. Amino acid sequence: CATSRGMTGSGNTIYF.

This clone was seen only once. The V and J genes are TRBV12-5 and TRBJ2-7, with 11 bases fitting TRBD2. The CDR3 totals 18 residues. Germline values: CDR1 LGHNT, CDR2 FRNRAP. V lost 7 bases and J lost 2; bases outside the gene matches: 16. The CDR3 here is CASEASPPTSGITYEQYF. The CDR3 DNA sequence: TGTGCTAGTGAGGCCTCGCCCCCGACTAGCGGGATAACCTACGAGCAGTACTTC.

CDR3 sequence reads: CSADPDTFTDTQYF. The CDR3 nucleotides are TGCAGCGCCGACCCCGACACCTTCACAGATACGCAGTATTTT. The J gene is TRBJ2-3, the V gene TRBV29-1; D is undetermined. The length of the CDR3 is 14 residues. The V gene's germline CDR1 is SQVTM and CDR2 ANQGSEA. Trimming cost V 7 bases and J 2 bases, with 16 bases left between them.

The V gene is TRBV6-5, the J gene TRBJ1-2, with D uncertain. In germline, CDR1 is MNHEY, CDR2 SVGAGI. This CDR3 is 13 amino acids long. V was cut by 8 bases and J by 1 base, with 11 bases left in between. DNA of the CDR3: TGTGCCAGCGGCCGATATCTTAACTATGGCTACACCTTC. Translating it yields CASGRYLNYGYTF.

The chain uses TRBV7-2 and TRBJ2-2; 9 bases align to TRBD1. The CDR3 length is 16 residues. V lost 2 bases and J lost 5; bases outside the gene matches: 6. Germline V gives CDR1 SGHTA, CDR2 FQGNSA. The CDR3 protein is CASSLKGQGWTGELFF. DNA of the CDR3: TGTGCCAGCAGCTTAAAGGGACAGGGTTGGACCGGGGAGCTGTTTTTT. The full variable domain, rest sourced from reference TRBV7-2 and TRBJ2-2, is GAGVSQSPSNKVTEKGKDVELRCDPISGHTALYWYRQSLGQGLEFLIYFQGNSAPDKSGLPSDRFSAERTGGSVSTLTIQRTQQEDSAVYLCASSLKGQGWTGELFFGEGSRLTVL.

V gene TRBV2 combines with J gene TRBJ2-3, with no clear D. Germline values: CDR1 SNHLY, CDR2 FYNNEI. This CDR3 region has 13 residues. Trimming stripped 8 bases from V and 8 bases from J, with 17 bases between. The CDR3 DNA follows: TGTGCCAGCTGTCGAGATGGGCCAGGTACGCAGTATTTT. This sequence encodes CASCRDGPGTQYF.

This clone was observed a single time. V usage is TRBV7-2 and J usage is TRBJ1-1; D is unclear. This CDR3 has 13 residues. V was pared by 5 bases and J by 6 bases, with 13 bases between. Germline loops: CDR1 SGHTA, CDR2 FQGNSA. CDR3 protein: CASSPGPGAEAFF. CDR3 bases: TGTGCCAGCAGCCCCGGGCCCGGGGCTGAAGCTTTCTTT.

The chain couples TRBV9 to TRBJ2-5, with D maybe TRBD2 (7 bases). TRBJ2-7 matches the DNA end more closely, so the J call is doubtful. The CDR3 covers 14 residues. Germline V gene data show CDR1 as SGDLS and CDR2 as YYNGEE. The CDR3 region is CASSVGGGKDEQYF. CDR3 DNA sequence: TGTGCCAGCAGCGTGGGAGGGGGTAAGGACGAGCAGTACTTC.

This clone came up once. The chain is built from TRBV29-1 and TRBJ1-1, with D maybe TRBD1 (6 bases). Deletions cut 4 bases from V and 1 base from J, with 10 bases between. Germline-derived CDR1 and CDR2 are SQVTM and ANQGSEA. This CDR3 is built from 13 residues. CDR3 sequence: CSVAGQPNTEAFF. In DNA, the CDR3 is TGCAGCGTTGCGGGACAACCGAACACTGAAGCTTTCTTT.

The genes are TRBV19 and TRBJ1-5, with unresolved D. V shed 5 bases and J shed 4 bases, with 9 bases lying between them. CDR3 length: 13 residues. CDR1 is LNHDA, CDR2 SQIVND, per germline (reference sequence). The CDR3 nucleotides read TGTGCCAGTAGTGAAGGCGGGAATCAGCCCCAGCATTTT. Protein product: CASSEGGNQPQHF.

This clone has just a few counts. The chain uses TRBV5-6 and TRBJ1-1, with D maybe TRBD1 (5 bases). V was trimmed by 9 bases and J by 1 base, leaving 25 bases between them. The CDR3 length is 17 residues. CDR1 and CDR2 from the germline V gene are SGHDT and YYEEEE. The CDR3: CATTKGANPLTNTEAFF. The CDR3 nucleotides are TGTGCCACCACCAAAGGGGCGAACCCTTTAACGAACACTGAAGCTTTCTTT.

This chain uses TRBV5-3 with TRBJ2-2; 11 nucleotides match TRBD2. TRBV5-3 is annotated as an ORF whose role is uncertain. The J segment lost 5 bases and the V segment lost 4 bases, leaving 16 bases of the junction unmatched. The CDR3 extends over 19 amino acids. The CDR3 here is CARSPDPTSGRARTGELFF. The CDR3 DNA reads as TGTGCCAGAAGCCCGGACCCCACTAGCGGGAGAGCGCGGACCGGGGAGCTGTTTTTT.